The 4 T cell receptor beta chains below all came from one sample that was sequenced in a study of blood T cell repertoires in COVID-19. Sequencing was performed with immunoSEQ multiplex PCR; in TCRdb, only in-frame clones are kept and a portion is missing. The sample records 150,000 to 180,000 clones, around 83% being singletons. The specimen was peripheral blood. Every receptor here comes from a woman in her fifties or sixties with acute or convalescent COVID-19.

The rearrangement uses TRBV6-2 or TRBV6-3 and TRBJ1-1, with 10 bases identical to TRBD1. The CDR3 covers 15 residues. Germline loops: CDR1 MNHEY, CDR2 SVGEGT. With V trimmed by 0 bases and J by 7 bases, 5 bases remained unmatched. The CDR3 loop is CASSYSDRGSGEAFF. As DNA, the CDR3 is TGTGCCAGCAGTTACTCGGACAGGGGGAGTGGTGAAGCTTTCTTT.

The table lists this clone with a count of one. The chain combines TRBV20-1 with TRBJ2-2, with D possibly TRBD2 on 7 matching bases. Trimming took 3 bases from V and 2 from J, leaving 13 bases between them. CDR1 and CDR2 (germline): DFQATT, SNEGSKA (reference sequence). This CDR3 region has 15 residues. CDR3 sequence reads: CSASRRGPNTGELFF. The CDR3 nucleotides are TGCAGTGCTAGTAGGCGGGGGCCCAACACCGGGGAGCTGTTTTTT.

The V gene is TRBV4-3, the J gene TRBJ1-2; D ambiguous. This CDR3 is 13 amino acids long. Trimming shortened V by 4 bases and J by 4 bases, and 10 bases separated the two germline ends. The germline CDR1 and CDR2 sequences are LGHNA and YSLEER. The CDR3 sequence is CASSLSGSYGYTF. CDR3 sequence (DNA): TGCGCCAGCAGCCTTTCGGGGTCCTATGGCTACACCTTC.

The chain combines TRBV6-5 with TRBJ1-1, with 8 positions matching TRBD1. This CDR3 contains 13 residues. In germline, CDR1 is MNHEY, CDR2 SVGAGI. V was clipped by 6 bases and J by 11 bases; unmatched bases: 11. DNA for the CDR3: TGTGCCAGCAGACCCCGGGACAGGTTTTCGGCTTTCTTT. This sequence encodes CASRPRDRFSAFF.